This TCR beta chain was retrieved from a study of blood T cells in healthy people across ages. This clonotype was picked up a small number of times. For the second PCR, which ran for roughly 6 to 11 cycles, a sample-barcoded 5' primer and a J-beta primer mix were used. TCRdb re-called the 5' RACE reads with MiXCR, one entry per CDR3 protein. The sample shows roughly 1,500,000 distinct CDR3 sequences, 30% to 40% of them seen only once. The V gene's germline CDR1 is DFQATT and CDR2 SNEGSKA (reference sequence). With V trimmed by 6 bases and J by 9 bases, 6 bases remained unmatched. CDR3 length equals 13 residues.

Sequencing input: blood. The TCR was taken from a woman younger than 45 in good health. This chain joins TRBV20-1 and TRBJ2-1, with 12 bases identical to TRBD2. This CDR3 reads CSAPLAGGPEQFF. Here the CDR3 DNA reads TGCAGTGCCCCCCTAGCGGGGGGGCCTGAGCAGTTCTTC.